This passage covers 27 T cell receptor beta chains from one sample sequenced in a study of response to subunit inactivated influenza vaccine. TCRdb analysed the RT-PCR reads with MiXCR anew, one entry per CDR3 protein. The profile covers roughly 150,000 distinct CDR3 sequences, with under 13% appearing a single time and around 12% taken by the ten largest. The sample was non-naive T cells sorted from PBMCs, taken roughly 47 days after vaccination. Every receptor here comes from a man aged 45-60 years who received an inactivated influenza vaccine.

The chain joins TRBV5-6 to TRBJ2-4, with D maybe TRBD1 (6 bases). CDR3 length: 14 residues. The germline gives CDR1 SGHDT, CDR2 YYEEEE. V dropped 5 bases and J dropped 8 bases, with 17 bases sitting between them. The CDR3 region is CASSEVGAPDIQYF. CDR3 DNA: TGTGCCAGCAGTGAGGTGGGGGCCCCGGACATTCAGTACTTC.

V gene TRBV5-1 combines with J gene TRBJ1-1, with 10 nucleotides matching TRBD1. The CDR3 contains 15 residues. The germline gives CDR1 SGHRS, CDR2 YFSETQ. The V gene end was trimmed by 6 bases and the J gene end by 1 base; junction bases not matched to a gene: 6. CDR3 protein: CASKYRDRGNTEAFF. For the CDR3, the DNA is TGCGCCAGCAAATACCGGGACAGGGGGAACACTGAAGCTTTCTTT.

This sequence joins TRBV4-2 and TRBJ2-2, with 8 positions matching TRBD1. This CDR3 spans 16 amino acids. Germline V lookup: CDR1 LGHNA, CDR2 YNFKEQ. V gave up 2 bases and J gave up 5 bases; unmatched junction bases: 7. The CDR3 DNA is TGTGCCAGCAGCCAAACCGACAGGGGAAGGACCGGGGAGCTGTTTTTT. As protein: CASSQTDRGRTGELFF.

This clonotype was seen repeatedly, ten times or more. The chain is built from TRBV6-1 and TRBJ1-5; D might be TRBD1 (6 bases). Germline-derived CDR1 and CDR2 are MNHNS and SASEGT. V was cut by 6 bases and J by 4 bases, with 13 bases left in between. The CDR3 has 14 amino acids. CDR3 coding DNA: TGTGCCAGCAGACCCATAGGGGGGAATCAGCCCCAGCATTTT. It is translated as CASRPIGGNQPQHF.

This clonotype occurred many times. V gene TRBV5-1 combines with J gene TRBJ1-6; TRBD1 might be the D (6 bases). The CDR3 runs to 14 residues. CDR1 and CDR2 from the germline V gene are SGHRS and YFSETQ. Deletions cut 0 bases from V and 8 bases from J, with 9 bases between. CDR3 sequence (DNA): TGCGCCAGCAGCTTGGACAGGGCTCATTCACCCCTCCACTTT. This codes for CASSLDRAHSPLHF.

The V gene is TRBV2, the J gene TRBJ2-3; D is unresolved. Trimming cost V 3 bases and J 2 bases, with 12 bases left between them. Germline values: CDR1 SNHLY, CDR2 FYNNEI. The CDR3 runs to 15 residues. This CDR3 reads CASSEFGQDTDTQYF. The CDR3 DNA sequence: TGTGCCAGCAGTGAGTTCGGGCAGGACACAGATACGCAGTATTTT.

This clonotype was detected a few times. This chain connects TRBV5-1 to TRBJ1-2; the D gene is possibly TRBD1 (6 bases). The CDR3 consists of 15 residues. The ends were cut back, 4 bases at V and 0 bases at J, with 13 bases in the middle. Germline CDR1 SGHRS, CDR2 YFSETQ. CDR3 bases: TGCGCCAGCAGCACGGACAGTAGCTCTAACTATGGCTACACCTTC. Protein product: CASSTDSSSNYGYTF.

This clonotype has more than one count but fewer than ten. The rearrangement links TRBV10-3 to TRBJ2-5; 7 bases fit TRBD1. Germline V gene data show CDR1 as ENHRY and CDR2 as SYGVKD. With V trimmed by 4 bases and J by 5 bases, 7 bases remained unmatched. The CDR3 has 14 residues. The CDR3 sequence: CAISGGRGSETQYF. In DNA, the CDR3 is TGTGCCATCAGTGGTGGCAGGGGGAGCGAGACCCAGTACTTC.

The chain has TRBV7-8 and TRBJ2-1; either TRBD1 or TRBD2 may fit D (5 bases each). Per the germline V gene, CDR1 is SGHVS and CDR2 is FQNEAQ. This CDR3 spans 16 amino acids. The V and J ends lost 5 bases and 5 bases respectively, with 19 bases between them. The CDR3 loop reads CASSPGLPYPHNEQFF. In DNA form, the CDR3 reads TGTGCCAGCAGCCCGGGGCTCCCCTACCCCCACAATGAGCAGTTCTTC.

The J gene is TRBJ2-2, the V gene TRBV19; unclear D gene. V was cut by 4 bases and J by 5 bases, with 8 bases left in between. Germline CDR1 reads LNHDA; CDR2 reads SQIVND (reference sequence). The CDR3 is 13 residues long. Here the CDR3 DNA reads TGTGCCAGTAGTACGCTGCGGACCGGGGAGCTGTTTTTT. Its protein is CASSTLRTGELFF. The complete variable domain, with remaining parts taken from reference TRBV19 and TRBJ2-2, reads DGGITQSPKYLFRKEGQNVTLSCEQNLNHDAMYWYRQDPGQGLRLIYYSQIVNDFQKGDIAEGYSVSREKKESFPLTVTSAQKNPTAFYLCASSTLRTGELFFGEGSRLTVL.

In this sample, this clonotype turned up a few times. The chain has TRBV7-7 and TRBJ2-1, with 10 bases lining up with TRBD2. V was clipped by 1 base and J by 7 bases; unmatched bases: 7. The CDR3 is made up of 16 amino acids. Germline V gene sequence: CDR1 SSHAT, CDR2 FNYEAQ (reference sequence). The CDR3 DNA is TGTGCCAGCAGCTTAGGAGAAGCGGGAGGGGGGAATGAGCAGTTCTTC. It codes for CASSLGEAGGGNEQFF.

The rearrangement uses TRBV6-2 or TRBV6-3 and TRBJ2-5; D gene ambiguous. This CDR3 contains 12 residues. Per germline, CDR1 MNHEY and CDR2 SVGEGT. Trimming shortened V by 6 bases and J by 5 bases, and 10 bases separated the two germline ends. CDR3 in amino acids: CASSPVDETQYF. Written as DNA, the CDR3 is TGTGCCAGCAGCCCCGTGGACGAGACCCAGTACTTC.

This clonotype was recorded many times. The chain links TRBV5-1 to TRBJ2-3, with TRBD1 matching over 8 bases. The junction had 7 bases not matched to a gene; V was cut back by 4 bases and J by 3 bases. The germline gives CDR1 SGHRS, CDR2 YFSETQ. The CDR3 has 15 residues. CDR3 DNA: TGCGCCAGCAGCCAGGACAGGGCCGCAACAGATACGCAGTATTTT. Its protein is CASSQDRAATDTQYF. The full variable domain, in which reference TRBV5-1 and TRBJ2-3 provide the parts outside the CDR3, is KAGVTQTPRYLIKTRGQQVTLSCSPISGHRSVSWYQQTPGQGLQFLFEYFSETQRNKGNFPGRFSGRQFSNSRSEMNVSTLELGDSALYLCASSQDRAATDTQYFGPGTRLTVL.

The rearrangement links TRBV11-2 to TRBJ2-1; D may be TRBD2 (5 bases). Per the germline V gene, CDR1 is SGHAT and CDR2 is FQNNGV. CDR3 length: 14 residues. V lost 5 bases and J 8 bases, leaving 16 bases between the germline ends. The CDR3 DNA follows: TGTGCCAGCAGCCGGGGTCCGGCTGCGCATGAGCAGTTCTTC. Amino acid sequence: CASSRGPAAHEQFF.

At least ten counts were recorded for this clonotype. The CDR3 protein is CASSTGQPTDTQYF. As DNA, the CDR3 is TGCGCCAGCAGCACGGGACAGCCCACAGATACGCAGTATTTT. V usage is TRBV5-1 and J usage is TRBJ2-3, with TRBD1 matching 7 bases. The CDR3 length is 14 residues. The trim removed 4 bases at V and 2 bases at J, leaving 4 bases unmatched. The germline CDR1 and CDR2 sequences are SGHRS and YFSETQ.

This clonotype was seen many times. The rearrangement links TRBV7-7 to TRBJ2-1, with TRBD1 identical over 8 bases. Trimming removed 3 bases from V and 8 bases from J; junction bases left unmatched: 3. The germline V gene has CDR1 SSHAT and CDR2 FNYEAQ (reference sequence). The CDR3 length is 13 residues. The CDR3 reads CASSFDRGDEQFF. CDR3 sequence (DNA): TGTGCCAGCAGCTTCGACAGGGGCGATGAGCAGTTCTTC.

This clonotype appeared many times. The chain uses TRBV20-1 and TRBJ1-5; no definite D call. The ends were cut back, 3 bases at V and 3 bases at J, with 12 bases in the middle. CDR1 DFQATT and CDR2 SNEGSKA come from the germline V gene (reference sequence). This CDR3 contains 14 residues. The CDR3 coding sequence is TGCAGTGCTAGTCGGTCACAGAACAATCAGCCCCAGCATTTT. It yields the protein CSASRSQNNQPQHF.

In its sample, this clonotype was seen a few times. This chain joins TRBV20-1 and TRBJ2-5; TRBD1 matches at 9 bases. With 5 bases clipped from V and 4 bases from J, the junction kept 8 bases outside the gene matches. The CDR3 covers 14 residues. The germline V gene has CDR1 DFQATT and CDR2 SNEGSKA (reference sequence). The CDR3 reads CSAVQGATRETQYF. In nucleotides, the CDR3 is TGCAGTGCTGTACAGGGGGCGACCCGAGAGACCCAGTACTTC.

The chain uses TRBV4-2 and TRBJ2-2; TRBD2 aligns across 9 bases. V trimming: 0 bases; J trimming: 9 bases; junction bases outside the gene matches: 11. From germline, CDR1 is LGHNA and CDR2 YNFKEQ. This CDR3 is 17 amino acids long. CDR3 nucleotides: TGTGCCAGCAGCCAAGAACCGGGACTAGCTTTGTCCTGGGAGCTGTTTTTT. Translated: CASSQEPGLALSWELFF.

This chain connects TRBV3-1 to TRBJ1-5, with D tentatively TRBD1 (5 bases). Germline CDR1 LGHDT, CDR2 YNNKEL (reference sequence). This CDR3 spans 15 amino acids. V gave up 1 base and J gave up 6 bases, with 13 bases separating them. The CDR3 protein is CASSQAGRGGQPQHF. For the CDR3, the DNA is TGTGCCAGCAGCCAAGCGGGTAGGGGTGGTCAGCCCCAGCATTTT.

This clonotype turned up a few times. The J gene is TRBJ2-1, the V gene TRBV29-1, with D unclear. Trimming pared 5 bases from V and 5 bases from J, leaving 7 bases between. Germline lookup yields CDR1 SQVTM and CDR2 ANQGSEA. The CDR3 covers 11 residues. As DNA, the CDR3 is TGCAGCGTTTCGGGCCACAATGAGCAGTTCTTC. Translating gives CSVSGHNEQFF.

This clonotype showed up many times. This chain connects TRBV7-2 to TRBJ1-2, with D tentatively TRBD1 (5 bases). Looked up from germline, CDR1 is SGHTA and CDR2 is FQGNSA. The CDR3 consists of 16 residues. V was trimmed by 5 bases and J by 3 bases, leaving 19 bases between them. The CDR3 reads CASSLSSGQGDYGYTF. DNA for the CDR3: TGTGCCAGCAGCCTCTCGAGTGGGCAGGGCGACTATGGCTACACCTTC.

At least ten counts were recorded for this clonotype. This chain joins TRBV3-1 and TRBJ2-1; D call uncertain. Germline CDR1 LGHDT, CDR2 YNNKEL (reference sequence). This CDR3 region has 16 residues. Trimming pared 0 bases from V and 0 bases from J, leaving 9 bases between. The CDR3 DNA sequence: TGTGCCAGCAGCCAAGATTTCCCTAGCTCCTACAATGAGCAGTTCTTC. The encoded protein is CASSQDFPSSYNEQFF.

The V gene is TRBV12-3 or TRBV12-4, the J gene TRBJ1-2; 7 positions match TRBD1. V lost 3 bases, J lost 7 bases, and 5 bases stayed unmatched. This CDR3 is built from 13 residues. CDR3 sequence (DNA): TGTGCCAGCAGTTTTGGAGGGGGCGGTGGCTACACCTTC. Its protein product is CASSFGGGGGYTF.

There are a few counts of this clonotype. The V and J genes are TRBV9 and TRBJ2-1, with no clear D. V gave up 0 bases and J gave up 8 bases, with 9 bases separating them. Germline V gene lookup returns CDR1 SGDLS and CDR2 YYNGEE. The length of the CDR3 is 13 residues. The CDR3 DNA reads TGTGCCAGCAGCGTAGGAGGTCTCCATGAGCAGTTCTTC. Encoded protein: CASSVGGLHEQFF.

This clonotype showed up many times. CDR3 DNA: TGTGCCAGCAGCGCCTTTCCAAGGACAGGGGGCTACGAGCAGTACTTC. The encoded protein is CASSAFPRTGGYEQYF. V gene TRBV7-6 combines with J gene TRBJ2-7, with 10 bases identical to TRBD1. CDR1 and CDR2 (germline): SGHVS, FNYEAQ. The CDR3 extends over 16 amino acids. With V trimmed by 5 bases and J by 3 bases, 10 bases remained unmatched.

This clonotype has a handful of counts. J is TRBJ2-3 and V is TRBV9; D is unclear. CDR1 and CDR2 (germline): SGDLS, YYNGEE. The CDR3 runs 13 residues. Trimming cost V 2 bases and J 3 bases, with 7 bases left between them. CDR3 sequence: CASSVQATDTQYF. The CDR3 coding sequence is TGTGCCAGCAGCGTCCAGGCAACAGATACGCAGTATTTT. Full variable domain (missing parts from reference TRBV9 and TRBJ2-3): DSGVTQTPKHLITATGQRVTLRCSPRSGDLSVYWYQQSLDQGLQFLIQYYNGEERAKGNILERFSAQQFPDLHSELNLSSLELGDSALYFCASSVQATDTQYFGPGTRLTVL.